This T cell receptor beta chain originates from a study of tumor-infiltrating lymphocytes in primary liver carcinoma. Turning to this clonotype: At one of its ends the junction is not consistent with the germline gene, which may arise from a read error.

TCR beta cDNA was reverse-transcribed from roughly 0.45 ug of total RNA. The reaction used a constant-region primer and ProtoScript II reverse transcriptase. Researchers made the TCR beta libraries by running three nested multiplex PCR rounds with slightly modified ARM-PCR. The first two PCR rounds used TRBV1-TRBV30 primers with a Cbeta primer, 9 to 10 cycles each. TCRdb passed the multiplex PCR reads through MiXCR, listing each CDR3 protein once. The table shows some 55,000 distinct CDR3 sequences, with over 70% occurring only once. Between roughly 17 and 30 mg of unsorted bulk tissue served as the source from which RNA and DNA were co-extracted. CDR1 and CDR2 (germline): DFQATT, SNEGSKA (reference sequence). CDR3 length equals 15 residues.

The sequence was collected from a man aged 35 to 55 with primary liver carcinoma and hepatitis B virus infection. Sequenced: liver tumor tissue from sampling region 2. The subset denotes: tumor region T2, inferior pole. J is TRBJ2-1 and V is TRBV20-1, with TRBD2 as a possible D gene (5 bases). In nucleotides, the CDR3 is TGCAGTGCGGCCGGGATTAGCTGGTACTACAATGAGCAGTCCTTC. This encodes CSAAGISWYYNEQSF.